This T cell receptor (beta chain) originates from a study of CD4 T cells in relation to SARS-CoV-2 and coronaviruses. Across the study: ViraFEST: approximately 10-day antigen culture of PBMCs, then TCR beta CDR3 sequencing.

Unexposed donor CD4+ T cells date from about 2011-2019, before the COVID-19 pandemic. After 10 to 11 days of culture, CD4+ T cells were isolated. Unexposed-donor CD4+ T cells were probed with SARS-CoV-2 S/N and four cold-coronavirus spikes, cells permitting. Half the medium was replaced with IL-2 medium on days 3 and 7. The germline V and J ends were trimmed by 2 bases and 4 bases, with 11 bases remaining between them. Germline loops: CDR1 KGHSH, CDR2 LQKENI. The CDR3 is 14 amino acids. Regarding this clone: Its antigen is not known.

Assay used: immunoSEQ multiplex PCR; TCRdb lists only in-frame clones, some missing. Of more than 15,000 clones in the sample, roughly 71% were seen once. The chain has TRBV18 and TRBJ1-2; D unresolved. This TCR derives from a human donor in good health. The sample taken for sequencing was CD4+ T cells from PBMCs, cultured in vitro. CDR3 sequence: CASSPSGRGYGYTF. The CDR3 DNA follows: TGTGCCAGCTCACCAAGCGGGCGCGGCTATGGCTACACCTTC.